This entry lists 28 T cell receptor beta chains sequenced from one sample in a study of identical twins. Using its own MiXCR run on the 5' RACE reads, TCRdb lists one record per CDR3 protein. Altogether 460,000 or so distinct CDR3 sequences are present, 12% to 15% being singletons, with the ten largest covering 0.4% to 0.55%. These records were also assigned to another study, of yellow fever vaccine responses in identical twins.

Sequenced: CD4+ T cells sorted from blood. The receptors were gathered from a woman under 30 in good health.

Only a few counts were recorded for this clonotype. This sequence joins TRBV6-2 or TRBV6-3 and TRBJ2-1; 10 bases align to TRBD2. With V trimmed by 2 bases and J by 5 bases, 6 bases remained unmatched. The CDR3 runs to 16 residues. CDR1 and CDR2 from the germline V gene are MNHEY and SVGEGT. CDR3 loop: CASSYLGLAVNNEQFF. CDR3 DNA: TGTGCCAGCAGTTACCTAGGACTAGCGGTAAACAATGAGCAGTTCTTC.

The rearrangement links TRBV23-1 to TRBJ2-3; 11 bases match TRBD2. TRBV23-1 belongs to the ORF category, with a function that is uncertain. The CDR3 consists of 20 residues. V was clipped by 0 bases and J by 2 bases; unmatched bases: 13. The CDR3, as DNA: TGCGCCAGCAGTCAATCATTCACTAGCGGGAGAATCCTTTCCACAGATACGCAGTATTTT. Amino acid sequence: CASSQSFTSGRILSTDTQYF.

The chain employs TRBV25-1 and TRBJ2-5; a weak D match, TRBD2 (6 bases). V was shortened by 5 bases and J by 1 base, with 14 bases between the two germline ends. The CDR3 is made up of 15 amino acids. Germline V gene lookup returns CDR1 MGHDK and CDR2 SYGVNS. The CDR3 sequence: CASSNGGWVQETQYF. CDR3 DNA: TGTGCCAGCAGTAATGGAGGGTGGGTCCAAGAGACCCAGTACTTC.

This clonotype was counted only a few times. The V and J genes are TRBV20-1 and TRBJ2-5, with 10 bases matching TRBD2. Germline V gene lookup returns CDR1 DFQATT and CDR2 SNEGSKA (reference sequence). The V and J ends lost 3 bases and 4 bases, in that order; junction bases with no gene match: 11. CDR3 length: 16 amino acids. This CDR3 is CSASRTSGASGETQYF. Written as DNA, the CDR3 is TGCAGTGCTAGTCGAACTAGCGGGGCTTCGGGAGAGACCCAGTACTTC.

This clonotype came up a few times. J is TRBJ2-5 and V is TRBV29-1; TRBD2 matches at 11 bases. Germline CDR1 is SQVTM and CDR2 is ANQGSEA. Trimming cost V 6 bases and J 7 bases; bases outside gene matches: 16. The CDR3 has 16 amino acids. CDR3 residues: CSVTARASGGIGTQYF. In DNA, the CDR3 is TGCAGCGTCACAGCGCGGGCTAGCGGGGGGATTGGGACCCAGTACTTC.

The CDR3 reads CASSLASGLLNTGELFF. DNA of the CDR3: TGCGCCAGCAGCTTGGCGTCGGGACTACTAAACACCGGGGAGCTGTTTTTT. The chain combines TRBV5-1 with TRBJ2-2; 7 nucleotides match TRBD2. The CDR3 sequence is 17 residues long. With V trimmed by 0 bases and J by 2 bases, 7 bases remained unmatched. Germline CDR1 reads SGHRS; CDR2 reads YFSETQ.

V and J are TRBV7-9 and TRBJ1-2; 7 positions match TRBD1. Germline CDR1 reads SEHNR; CDR2 reads FQNEAQ (reference sequence). The CDR3 length is 14 residues. Trimming removed 4 bases from V and 5 bases from J; junction bases left unmatched: 7. The DNA for the CDR3 is TGTGCCAGCAGCTCTTTACAGGGGAGGTATGGCTACACCTTC. Translating gives CASSSLQGRYGYTF.

This clonotype turned up a few times. The V and J genes are TRBV18 and TRBJ1-6; TRBD1 might be the D (6 bases). Germline V gene sequence: CDR1 KGHSH, CDR2 LQKENI. Trimming shortened V by 8 bases and J by 8 bases, and 19 bases separated the two germline ends. The length of the CDR3 is 15 residues. The CDR3 is CASISGAIEDSPLHF. CDR3 coding DNA: TGTGCCAGCATCTCAGGGGCGATTGAGGATTCACCCCTCCACTTT.

This clonotype was seen a handful of times. The V and J genes are TRBV10-3 and TRBJ2-5; TRBD1 matches 7 bases. The CDR3 has 13 residues. Losses at the gene ends were 5 bases for V and 3 bases for J; bases not matched to a gene: 3. Germline values: CDR1 ENHRY, CDR2 SYGVKD. This chain's CDR3 is CAISTGVEETQYF. The DNA of the CDR3 is TGTGCCATCAGTACAGGGGTCGAAGAGACCCAGTACTTC.

The chain links TRBV7-2 to TRBJ2-7; TRBD1 matches at 7 bases. After removal of 7 bases from V and 2 bases from J, the junction contained 8 bases not matched to a gene. The CDR3 loop spans 14 amino acids. CDR1 and CDR2 (germline): SGHTA, FQGNSA. Written as DNA, the CDR3 is TGTGCCAGCAAATGGACAGGAAGTACCTACGAGCAGTACTTC. This codes for CASKWTGSTYEQYF.

This clonotype was detected a few times. V is TRBV9 and J is TRBJ2-2; 8 positions match TRBD2. This CDR3 has 14 amino acids. The germline V gene has CDR1 SGDLS and CDR2 YYNGEE. The V and J ends lost 6 bases and 1 base, in that order; junction bases with no gene match: 2. The CDR3 spells CASTGGGNTGELFF. CDR3 nucleotides: TGTGCCAGCACGGGAGGGGGGAACACCGGGGAGCTGTTTTTT.

This clonotype turned up a few times. This chain links TRBV7-9 with TRBJ2-7; the D call may be TRBD1 or TRBD2 (6 bases each). Trimming removed 5 bases from V and 1 base from J, with 21 bases in between. Germline values: CDR1 SEHNR, CDR2 FQNEAQ (reference sequence). This CDR3 comprises 17 residues. The CDR3 nucleotides read TGTGCCAGCAGCCCCCGGCTCGGGGGCCGTACATCCTACGAGCAGTACTTC. This codes for CASSPRLGGRTSYEQYF.

This clonotype has a handful of counts. The V gene is TRBV15, the J gene TRBJ2-5; no reliable D call. Germline lookup yields CDR1 LNHNV and CDR2 YYDKDF (reference sequence). V lost 0 bases to trimming and J lost 3 bases, with 8 bases between them. CDR3 length equals 14 residues. The CDR3 DNA sequence: TGTGCCACCAGCAGAGATCTGTGGGAAGAGACCCAGTACTTC. This codes for CATSRDLWEETQYF.

This clonotype has more than one count but fewer than ten. The chain carries TRBV5-5 and TRBJ2-3; a possible D gene is TRBD2 (6 bases). Germline assignment: CDR1 SGHKS and CDR2 YYEKEE (reference sequence). CDR3 length: 14 residues. V was shortened by 2 bases and J by 8 bases, with 15 bases between the two germline ends. As DNA, the CDR3 is TGTGCCAGCAGCTTAGGGACTTCCACCGTTACGCAGTATTTT. This gives the protein CASSLGTSTVTQYF.

This chain uses TRBV19 with TRBJ2-7; D not certain. This CDR3 region has 12 residues. V lost 11 bases, J lost 0 bases, and 11 bases lay in between. In germline, CDR1 is LNHDA, CDR2 SQIVND (reference sequence). The CDR3 DNA reads as TGTGCCGGACGGACGAGCTCCTACGAGCAGTACTTC. Translated, it gives CAGRTSSYEQYF.

The CDR3 DNA reads TGTGCCAGCAGAGTGTCAGGGGGCCTAAACGAGCAGTACTTC. Protein: CASRVSGGLNEQYF. The chain carries TRBV12-3 or TRBV12-4 and TRBJ2-7, with 8 bases fitting TRBD1. This CDR3 comprises 14 residues. J gave up 5 bases and V 6 bases, and 9 bases lay outside the gene matches.

In its sample, this clonotype was seen a few times. The CDR3 DNA is TGTGCCAGCACAGGCCCGGGACTAGCGGGAGGCGGGGAGCTGTTTTTT. Translating it yields CASTGPGLAGGGELFF. The chain employs TRBV2 and TRBJ2-2; TRBD2 agrees at 15 bases. Germline loops: CDR1 SNHLY, CDR2 FYNNEI. The length of the CDR3 is 16 residues. V lost 7 bases and J lost 7; bases outside the gene matches: 7.

This clonotype showed up many times. The chain employs TRBV29-1 and TRBJ2-3, with D perhaps matching TRBD1 or TRBD2 (5 bases each). There are 14 residues in the CDR3. Per germline, CDR1 SQVTM and CDR2 ANQGSEA. V lost 2 bases and J 2 bases, leaving 11 bases between the germline ends. The CDR3 region has the DNA TGCAGCGTTGAAAAGGCAGGGACCACAGATACGCAGTATTTT. Translation gives CSVEKAGTTDTQYF.

This chain uses TRBV6-5 with TRBJ2-7, with D maybe TRBD1 (6 bases). Germline-derived CDR1 and CDR2 are MNHEY and SVGAGI. The CDR3 sequence is 14 residues long. The V end lost 4 bases, the J end lost 3 bases, and 13 bases lay between the germline ends. This chain's CDR3 is CASSSTGQNYEQYF. As DNA, the CDR3 is TGTGCCAGCAGTTCCACAGGACAGAACTACGAGCAGTACTTC.

The chain joins TRBV6-2 or TRBV6-3 to TRBJ2-5; 7 bases match TRBD2. Germline V gene sequence: CDR1 MNHEY, CDR2 SVGEGT. The CDR3 has 15 amino acids. V was clipped by 5 bases and J by 3 bases; unmatched bases: 9. CDR3 sequence: CASSNPPAGEETQYF. DNA for the CDR3: TGTGCCAGCAGTAACCCCCCGGCGGGAGAAGAGACCCAGTACTTC.

The V call is TRBV7-2, the J call TRBJ1-6, with D possibly matching TRBD1 (5 bases). The V end lost 1 base, the J end lost 7 bases, and 14 bases lay between the germline ends. The germline gives CDR1 SGHTA, CDR2 FQGNSA. This CDR3 comprises 16 residues. This chain's CDR3 is CASSLGMGTGNSPLHF. Here the CDR3 DNA reads TGTGCCAGCAGCTTAGGGATGGGGACCGGCAATTCACCCCTCCACTTT.

The chain is built from TRBV28 and TRBJ2-2, with 7 bases aligning to TRBD2. The germline CDR1 and CDR2 sequences are MDHEN and SYDVKM. V lost 6 bases, J lost 3 bases, and 7 bases stayed unmatched. There are 15 residues in the CDR3. Here the CDR3 reads CASSLGTIDTGELFF. The CDR3 DNA reads as TGTGCCAGCAGCCTAGGGACTATTGACACCGGGGAGCTGTTTTTT.

This clonotype was picked up a small number of times. The chain joins TRBV5-1 to TRBJ2-5, with D tentatively TRBD2 (6 bases). CDR3 length equals 15 residues. Trimming pared 4 bases from V and 1 base from J, leaving 14 bases between. Germline assignment: CDR1 SGHRS and CDR2 YFSETQ. The CDR3 region has the DNA TGCGCCAGCAGCAAACTGGAGGGGATCCAAGAGACCCAGTACTTC. Translating it yields CASSKLEGIQETQYF.

In its sample, this clonotype was seen many times. V is TRBV20-1 and J is TRBJ1-1; 7 nucleotides line up with TRBD1. J lost 5 bases, V lost 2 bases, and 8 bases had no gene match. The CDR3 contains 14 residues. Germline CDR1 and CDR2: DFQATT and SNEGSKA (reference sequence). CDR3: CSARPGTAGTEAFF. The CDR3 bases are TGCAGTGCTAGACCTGGGACAGCTGGAACTGAAGCTTTCTTT.

In its sample, this clonotype was seen a few times. This chain uses TRBV7-2 with TRBJ2-7, with 12 bases lining up with TRBD2. CDR3 length equals 17 residues. Germline CDR1 is SGHTA and CDR2 is FQGNSA. After removal of 4 bases from V and 0 bases from J, the junction contained 7 bases not matched to a gene. For the CDR3, the DNA is TGTGCCAGCAGCTATCTAGCGGGAGGGACGAGCTCCTACGAGCAGTACTTC. Translating it yields CASSYLAGGTSSYEQYF.

J is TRBJ1-2 and V is TRBV27, with TRBD1 matching over 9 bases. The junction had 12 bases not matched to a gene; V was cut back by 6 bases and J by 7 bases. The germline CDR1 and CDR2 sequences are MNHEY and SMNVEV (reference sequence). The CDR3 is 15 amino acids. CDR3 amino acids: CASRGLGTGTTGYTF. The CDR3 DNA is TGTGCCAGCAGGGGATTAGGGACAGGGACCACTGGCTACACCTTC.

This clonotype was seen more than once but under ten times. The chain carries TRBV27 and TRBJ1-6; 8 bases are shared with TRBD1. Germline V gene lookup returns CDR1 MNHEY and CDR2 SMNVEV (reference sequence). This CDR3 has 15 amino acids. With V trimmed by 5 bases and J by 10 bases, 10 bases remained unmatched. The CDR3 nucleotides read TGTGCCAGCAGTAGAGACAGGGGTTTCTCATCACCCCTCCACTTT. It is translated as CASSRDRGFSSPLHF.

The V call is TRBV5-6, the J call TRBJ2-1; 12 bases match TRBD2. CDR1 SGHDT and CDR2 YYEEEE come from the germline V gene. Germline trimming cut 4 bases from V and 9 bases from J; bases unmatched to any gene: 20. The CDR3 loop spans 19 amino acids. The CDR3 sequence: CASSRRTSGIRLGVREQFF. Here the CDR3 DNA reads TGTGCCAGCAGCCGTCGGACTAGCGGGATCAGGCTTGGAGTGCGTGAGCAGTTCTTC.